This T cell receptor beta chain originates from a study of blood T cell repertoires in COVID-19. Turning to the study itself: From the United States, Italy and Spain came samples of acute and convalescent COVID-19. PBMCs, B-cell-depleted T cells, or T cells provided the cDNA or gDNA that made up the material.

Under the authors' procedure: Amplification of reference gene primers provided the estimated nucleated cell counts. The repertoire was sequenced with immunoSEQ multiplex PCR; TCRdb's copy has only in-frame clones and lacks some. Clonal size and the V and J genes are those of that table, whereas D and trimming came from the DNA. The data show about 300,000 clones, 85% seen once. Clinical history as reported by participants underpinned cohort assignment. V trimming: 5 bases; J trimming: 4 bases; junction bases outside the gene matches: 8. The CDR3 has 17 residues. Per the germline V gene, CDR1 is MNHEY and CDR2 is SMNVEV (reference sequence).

The chain recombines TRBV27 with TRBJ2-3, with 14 bases identical to TRBD2. The sequencing sample was made of PBMCs or T cells enriched from blood (not recorded which). This TCR came from a woman aged 45-60 years who had recovered from COVID-19. The CDR3 sequence: CASSKRLAGGPPDTQYF. The CDR3 DNA sequence: TGTGCCAGCAGTAAAAGACTAGCGGGAGGGCCCCCAGATACGCAGTATTTT.